This TCR beta chain was profiled in a study of T cells after posttransplantation cyclophosphamide. TCRdb keeps only in-frame clones here, not all; method: immunoSEQ multiplex PCR. The data contain around 66,000 clones, around 93% of them singletons. Peripheral blood was collected from the related graft donor on the marrow donation day. Trimming cost V 5 bases and J 3 bases, with 4 bases left between them. Germline CDR1 is SQVTM and CDR2 is ANQGSEA. This CDR3 is built from 10 residues. The chain is built from TRBV29-1 and TRBJ1-1; D gene uncertain. Sequencing used PBMCs. This TCR was recovered from a woman between 25 and 40 years old in good health and a related stem cell transplant donor. The CDR3 nucleotides are TGCAGCGTTAGGGACACTGAAGCTTTCTTT. Translated, it gives CSVRDTEAFF.